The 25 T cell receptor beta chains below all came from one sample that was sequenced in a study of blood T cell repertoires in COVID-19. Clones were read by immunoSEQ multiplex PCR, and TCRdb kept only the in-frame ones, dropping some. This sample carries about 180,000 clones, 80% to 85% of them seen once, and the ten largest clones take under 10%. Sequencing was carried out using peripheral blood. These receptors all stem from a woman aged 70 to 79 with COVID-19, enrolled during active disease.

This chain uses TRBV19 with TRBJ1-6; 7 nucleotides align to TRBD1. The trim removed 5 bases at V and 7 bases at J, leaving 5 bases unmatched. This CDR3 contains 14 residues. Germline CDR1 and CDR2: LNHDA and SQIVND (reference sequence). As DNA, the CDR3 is TGTGCCAGTAGTCCCCGACAGGGAAATTCACCCCTCCACTTT. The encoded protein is CASSPRQGNSPLHF.

The CDR3 is CASGTSGRGLSNEQFF. In DNA, the CDR3 is TGTGCCAGCGGGACTAGCGGGAGGGGTTTAAGCAATGAGCAGTTCTTC. The chain is built from TRBV5-4 and TRBJ2-1, with 16 bases aligning to TRBD2. The CDR3 length is 16 residues. Germline V CDR1 and CDR2: SGHNT, YYREEE (reference sequence). The trim removed 7 bases at V and 6 bases at J, leaving 7 bases unmatched.

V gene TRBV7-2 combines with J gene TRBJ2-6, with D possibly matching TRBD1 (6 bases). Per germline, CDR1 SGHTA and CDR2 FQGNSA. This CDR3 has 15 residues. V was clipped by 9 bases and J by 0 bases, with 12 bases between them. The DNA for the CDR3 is TGTGCCAGTGGGAACAGGGTCTCTGGGGCCAACGTCCTGACTTTC. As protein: CASGNRVSGANVLTF. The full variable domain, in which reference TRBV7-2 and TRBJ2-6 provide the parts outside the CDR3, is GAGVSQSPSNKVTEKGKDVELRCDPISGHTALYWYRQSLGQGLEFLIYFQGNSAPDKSGLPSDRFSAERTGGSVSTLTIQRTQQEDSAVYLCASGNRVSGANVLTFGAGSRLTVL.

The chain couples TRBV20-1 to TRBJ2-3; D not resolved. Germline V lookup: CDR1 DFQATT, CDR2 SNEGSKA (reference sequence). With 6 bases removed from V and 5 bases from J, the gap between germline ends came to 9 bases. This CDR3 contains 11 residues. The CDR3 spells CSATTGDTQYF. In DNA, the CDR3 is TGCAGTGCAACTACGGGAGATACGCAGTATTTT.

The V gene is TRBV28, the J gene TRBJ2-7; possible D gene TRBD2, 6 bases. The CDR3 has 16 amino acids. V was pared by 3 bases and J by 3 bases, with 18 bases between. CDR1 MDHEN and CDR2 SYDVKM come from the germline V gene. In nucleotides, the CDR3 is TGTGCCAGCAGTTTCGAGAAACTAGCAGAACGCTACGAGCAGTACTTC. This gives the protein CASSFEKLAERYEQYF.

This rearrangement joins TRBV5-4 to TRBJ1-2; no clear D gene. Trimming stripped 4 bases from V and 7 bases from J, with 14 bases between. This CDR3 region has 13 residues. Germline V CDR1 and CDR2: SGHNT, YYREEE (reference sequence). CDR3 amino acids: CASSPDGESGYTF. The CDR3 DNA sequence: TGTGCCAGCAGCCCGGACGGGGAATCTGGCTACACCTTC.

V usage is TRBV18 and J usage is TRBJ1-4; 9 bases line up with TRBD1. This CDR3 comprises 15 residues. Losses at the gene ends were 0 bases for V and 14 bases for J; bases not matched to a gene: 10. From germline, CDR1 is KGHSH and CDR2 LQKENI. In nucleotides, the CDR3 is TGTGCCAGCTCACCACCCGAGACAGGGGGTATTGACCTGTTTTTT. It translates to CASSPPETGGIDLFF.

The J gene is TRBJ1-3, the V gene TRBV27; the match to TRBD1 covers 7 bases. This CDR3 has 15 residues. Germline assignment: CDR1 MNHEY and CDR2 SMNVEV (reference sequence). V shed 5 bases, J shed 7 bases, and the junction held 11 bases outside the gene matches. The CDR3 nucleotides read TGTGCCAGCAGTCTGACAGGGAGGAAGTGGAACACCATATATTTT. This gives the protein CASSLTGRKWNTIYF.

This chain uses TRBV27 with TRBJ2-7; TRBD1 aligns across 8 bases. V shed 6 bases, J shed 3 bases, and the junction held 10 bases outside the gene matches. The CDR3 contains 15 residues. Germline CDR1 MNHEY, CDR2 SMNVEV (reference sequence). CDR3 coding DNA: TGTGCCAGCAGGGGTAAGGACAGGGTAATCTACGAGCAGTACTTC. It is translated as CASRGKDRVIYEQYF.

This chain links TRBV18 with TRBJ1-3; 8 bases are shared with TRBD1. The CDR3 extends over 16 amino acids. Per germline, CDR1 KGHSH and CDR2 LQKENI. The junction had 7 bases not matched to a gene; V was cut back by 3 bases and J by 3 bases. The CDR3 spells CASSPGQGLRGNTIYF. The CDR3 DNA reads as TGTGCCAGCTCACCCGGACAGGGTCTTCGTGGAAACACCATATATTTT.

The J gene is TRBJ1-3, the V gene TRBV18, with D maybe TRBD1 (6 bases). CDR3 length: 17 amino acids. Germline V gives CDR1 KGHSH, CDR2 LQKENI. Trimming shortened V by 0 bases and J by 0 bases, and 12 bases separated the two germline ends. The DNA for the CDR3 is TGTGCCAGCTCACCACCTGGGACAACTGGCTCTGGAAACACCATATATTTT. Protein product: CASSPPGTTGSGNTIYF.

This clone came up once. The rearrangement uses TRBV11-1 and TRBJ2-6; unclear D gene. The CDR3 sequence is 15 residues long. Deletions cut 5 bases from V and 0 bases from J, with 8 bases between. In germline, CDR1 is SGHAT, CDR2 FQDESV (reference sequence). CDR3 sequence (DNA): TGTGCCAGCAGCCTCACAAGCTCTGGGGCCAACGTCCTGACTTTC. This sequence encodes CASSLTSSGANVLTF.

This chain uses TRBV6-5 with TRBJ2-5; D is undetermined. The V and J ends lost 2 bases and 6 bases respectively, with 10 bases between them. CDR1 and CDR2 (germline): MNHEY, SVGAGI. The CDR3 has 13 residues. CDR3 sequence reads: CASSYTHTQTQYF. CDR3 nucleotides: TGTGCCAGCAGTTACACACATACCCAGACCCAGTACTTC.

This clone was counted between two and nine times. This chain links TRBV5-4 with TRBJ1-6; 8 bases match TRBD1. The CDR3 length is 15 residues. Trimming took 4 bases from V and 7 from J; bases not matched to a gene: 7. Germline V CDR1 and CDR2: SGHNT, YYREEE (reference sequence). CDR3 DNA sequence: TGTGCCAGCAGCGCCCGGGACAGGCTAAATTCACCCCTCCACTTT. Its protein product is CASSARDRLNSPLHF.

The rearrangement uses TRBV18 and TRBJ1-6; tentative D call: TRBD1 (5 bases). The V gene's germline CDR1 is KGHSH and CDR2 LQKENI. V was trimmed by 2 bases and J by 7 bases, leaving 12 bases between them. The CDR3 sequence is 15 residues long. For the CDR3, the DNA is TGTGCCAGCTCACCAGTAGACAGTCTGAATTCACCCCTCCACTTT. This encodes CASSPVDSLNSPLHF. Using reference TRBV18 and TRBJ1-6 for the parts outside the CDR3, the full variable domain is NAGVMQNPRHLVRRRGQEARLRCSPMKGHSHVYWYRQLPEEGLKFMVYLQKENIIDESGMPKERFSAEFPKEGPSILRIQQVVRGDSAAYFCASSPVDSLNSPLHFGNGTRLTVT.

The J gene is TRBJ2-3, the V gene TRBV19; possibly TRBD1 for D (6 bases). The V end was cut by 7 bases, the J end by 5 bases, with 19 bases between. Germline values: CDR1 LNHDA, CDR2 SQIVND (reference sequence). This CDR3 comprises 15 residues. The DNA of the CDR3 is TGTGCCAGTACCCCTGGGTGGGGGCCGGGAGATACGCAGTATTTT. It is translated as CASTPGWGPGDTQYF.

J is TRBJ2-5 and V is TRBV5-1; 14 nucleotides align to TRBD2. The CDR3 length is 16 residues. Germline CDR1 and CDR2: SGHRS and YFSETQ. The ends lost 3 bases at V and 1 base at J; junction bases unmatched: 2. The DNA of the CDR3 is TGCGCCAGCAGCTCCGGGACTAGCGGGAGCCAAGAGACCCAGTACTTC. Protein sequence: CASSSGTSGSQETQYF.

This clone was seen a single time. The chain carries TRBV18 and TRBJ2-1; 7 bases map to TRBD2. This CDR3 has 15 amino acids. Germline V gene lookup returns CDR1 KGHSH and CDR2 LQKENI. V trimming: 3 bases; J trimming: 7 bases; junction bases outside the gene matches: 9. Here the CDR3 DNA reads TGTGCCAGCTCACCCGCCGTAGGGACTAAAAATGAGCAGTTCTTC. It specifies CASSPAVGTKNEQFF.

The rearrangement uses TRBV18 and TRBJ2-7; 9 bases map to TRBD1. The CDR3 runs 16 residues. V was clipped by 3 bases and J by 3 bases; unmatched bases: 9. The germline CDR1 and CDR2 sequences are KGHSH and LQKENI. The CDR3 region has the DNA TGTGCCAGCTCACCCCAGGGACAGGGAATAATCTACGAGCAGTACTTC. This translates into CASSPQGQGIIYEQYF.

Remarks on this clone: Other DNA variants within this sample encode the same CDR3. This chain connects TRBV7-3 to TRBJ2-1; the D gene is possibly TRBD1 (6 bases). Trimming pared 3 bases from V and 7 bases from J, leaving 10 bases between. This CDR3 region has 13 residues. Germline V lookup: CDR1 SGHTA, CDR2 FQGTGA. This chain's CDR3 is CASSLSRGNEQFF. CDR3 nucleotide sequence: TGTGCCAGCAGCTTGAGCAGGGGTAATGAGCAGTTCTTC. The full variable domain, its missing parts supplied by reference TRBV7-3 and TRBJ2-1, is GAGVSQTPSNKVTEKGKYVELRCDPISGHTALYWYRQSLGQGPEFLIYFQGTGAADDSGLPNDRFFAVRPEGSVSTLKIQRTERGDSAVYLCASSLSRGNEQFFGPGTRLTVL.

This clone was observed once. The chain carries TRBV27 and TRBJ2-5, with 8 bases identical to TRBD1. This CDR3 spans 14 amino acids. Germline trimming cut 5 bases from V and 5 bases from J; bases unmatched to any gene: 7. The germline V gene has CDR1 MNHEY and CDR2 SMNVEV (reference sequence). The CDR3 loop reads CASSRQGSGETQYF. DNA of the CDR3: TGTGCCAGCAGTCGACAGGGGAGCGGGGAGACCCAGTACTTC.

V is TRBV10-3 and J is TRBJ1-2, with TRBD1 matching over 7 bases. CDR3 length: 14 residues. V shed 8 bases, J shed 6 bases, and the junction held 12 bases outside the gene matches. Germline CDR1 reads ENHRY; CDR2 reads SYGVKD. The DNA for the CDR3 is TGTGCCATCGGTGGAGGGGGCGTATTCCATGGCTACACCTTC. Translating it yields CAIGGGGVFHGYTF.

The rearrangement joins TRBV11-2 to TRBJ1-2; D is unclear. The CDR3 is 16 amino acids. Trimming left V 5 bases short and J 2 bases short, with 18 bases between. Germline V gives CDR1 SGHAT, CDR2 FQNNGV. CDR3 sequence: CASSLRRVQMNYGYTF. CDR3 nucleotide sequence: TGTGCCAGCAGCCTCCGGCGGGTTCAAATGAACTATGGCTACACCTTC.

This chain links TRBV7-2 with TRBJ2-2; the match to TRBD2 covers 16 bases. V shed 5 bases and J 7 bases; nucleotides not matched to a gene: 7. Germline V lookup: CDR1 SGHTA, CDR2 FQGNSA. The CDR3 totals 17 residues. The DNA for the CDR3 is TGTGCCAGCAGCCCTCCGGGACTAGCGGGAGGGGGCGGGGAGCTGTTTTTT. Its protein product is CASSPPGLAGGGGELFF. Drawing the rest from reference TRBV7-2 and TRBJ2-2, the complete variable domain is GAGVSQSPSNKVTEKGKDVELRCDPISGHTALYWYRQSLGQGLEFLIYFQGNSAPDKSGLPSDRFSAERTGGSVSTLTIQRTQQEDSAVYLCASSPPGLAGGGGELFFGEGSRLTVL.

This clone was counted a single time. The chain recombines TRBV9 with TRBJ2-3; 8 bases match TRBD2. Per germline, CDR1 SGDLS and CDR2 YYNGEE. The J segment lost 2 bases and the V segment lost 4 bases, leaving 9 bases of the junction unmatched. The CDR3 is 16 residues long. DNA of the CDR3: TGTGCCAGCAGCTTGGTAGCGGGACCTTTCACAGATACGCAGTATTTT. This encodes CASSLVAGPFTDTQYF.